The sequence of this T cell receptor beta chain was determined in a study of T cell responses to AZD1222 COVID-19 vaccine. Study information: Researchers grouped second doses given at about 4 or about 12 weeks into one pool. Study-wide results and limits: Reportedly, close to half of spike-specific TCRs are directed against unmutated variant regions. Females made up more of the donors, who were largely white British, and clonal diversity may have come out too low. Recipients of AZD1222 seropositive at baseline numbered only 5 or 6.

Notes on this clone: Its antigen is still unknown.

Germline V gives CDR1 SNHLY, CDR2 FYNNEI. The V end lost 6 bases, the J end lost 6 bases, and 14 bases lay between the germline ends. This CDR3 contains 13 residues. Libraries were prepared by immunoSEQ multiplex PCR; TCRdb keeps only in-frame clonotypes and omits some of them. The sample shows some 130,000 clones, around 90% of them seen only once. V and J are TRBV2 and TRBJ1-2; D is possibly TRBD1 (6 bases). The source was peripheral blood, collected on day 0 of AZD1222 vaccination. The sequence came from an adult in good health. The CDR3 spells CASREHRVDGYTF. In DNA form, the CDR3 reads TGTGCCAGCAGAGAACACAGGGTTGATGGCTACACCTTC.